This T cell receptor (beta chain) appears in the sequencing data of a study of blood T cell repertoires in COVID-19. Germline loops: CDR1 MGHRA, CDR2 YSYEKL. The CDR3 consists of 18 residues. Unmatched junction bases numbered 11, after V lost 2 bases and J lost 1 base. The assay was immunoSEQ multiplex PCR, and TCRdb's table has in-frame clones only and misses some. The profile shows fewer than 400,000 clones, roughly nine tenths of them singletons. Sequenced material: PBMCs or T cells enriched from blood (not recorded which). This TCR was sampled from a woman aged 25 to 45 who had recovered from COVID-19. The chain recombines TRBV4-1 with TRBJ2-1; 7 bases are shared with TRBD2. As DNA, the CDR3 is TGCGCCAGCAGCCAAACGTTAAGGACTAGTCAATCCTACAATGAGCAGTTCTTC. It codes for CASSQTLRTSQSYNEQFF.